These 8 T cell receptor beta chains were all obtained from the same sample, sequenced in a study of cytomegalovirus exposure and HLA in healthy donors. The PCR employed 60 Vbeta primers together with 13 Jbeta primers. TCRdb's table, derived via immunoSEQ multiplex PCR, lists solely in-frame clones and lacks some. Of 100,000 or so clones in the sample, over 75% were seen once. Source material: PBMCs. These TCRs come from a man in his forties or fifties in good health and CMV-seropositive.

This rearrangement joins TRBV18 to TRBJ2-1; the match to TRBD1 covers 9 bases. Germline lookup yields CDR1 KGHSH and CDR2 LQKENI. After removal of 2 bases from V and 6 bases from J, the junction contained 5 bases not matched to a gene. The CDR3 spans 15 residues. The CDR3 DNA is TGTGCCAGCTCACCAGAACAGGGGGCGGGCAATGAGCAGTTCTTC. This gives the protein CASSPEQGAGNEQFF. Combining the CDR3 with reference TRBV18 and TRBJ2-1 gives the whole variable domain NAGVMQNPRHLVRRRGQEARLRCSPMKGHSHVYWYRQLPEEGLKFMVYLQKENIIDESGMPKERFSAEFPKEGPSILRIQQVVRGDSAAYFCASSPEQGAGNEQFFGPGTRLTVL.

The chain has TRBV19 and TRBJ1-2, with D perhaps matching TRBD1 (5 bases). Germline V gives CDR1 LNHDA, CDR2 SQIVND (reference sequence). The CDR3 has 18 residues. Trimming took 3 bases from V and 0 from J, leaving 20 bases between them. CDR3 amino acids: CASSILEAGNSANYGYTF. CDR3 in DNA: TGTGCCAGTAGTATCCTCGAGGCAGGGAACAGCGCTAACTATGGCTACACCTTC.

The V gene is TRBV11-3, the J gene TRBJ2-7; no reliable D call. Germline V gene data show CDR1 as SGHNT and CDR2 as YENEEA. The CDR3 contains 13 residues. Trimming removed 3 bases at V and 0 bases at J, with 6 bases between. CDR3 in DNA: TGTGCCAGCAGCTTCCACAACTCCTACGAGCAGTACTTC. It is translated as CASSFHNSYEQYF. The entire variable domain, with the rest obtained from reference TRBV11-3 and TRBJ2-7, is as follows: EAGVVQSPRYKIIEKKQPVAFWCNPISGHNTLYWYLQNLGQGPELLIRYENEEAVDDSQLPKDRFSAERLKGVDSTLKIQPAELGDSAVYLCASSFHNSYEQYFGPGTRLTVT.

This chain joins TRBV15 and TRBJ1-1, with TRBD1 identical over 10 bases. CDR3 length: 14 residues. Germline V CDR1 and CDR2: LNHNV, YYDKDF (reference sequence). Unmatched junction bases numbered 1, after V lost 3 bases and J lost 3 bases. CDR3 residues: CATSSGTGDTEAFF. In DNA, the CDR3 is TGTGCCACCAGCAGCGGGACAGGGGACACTGAAGCTTTCTTT.

In nucleotides, the CDR3 is TGCGCCAGCAGCCAACCCGACGGAGTGAACACCGGGGAGCTGTTTTTT. This encodes CASSQPDGVNTGELFF. The rearrangement joins TRBV4-3 to TRBJ2-2; D remains unclear. Trimming took off 2 bases at V and 1 base at J, with 11 bases between the two ends. The CDR3 has 16 residues. From germline, CDR1 is LGHNA and CDR2 YSLEER.

This chain links TRBV27 with TRBJ2-7, with 9 bases fitting TRBD2. The CDR3 extends over 15 amino acids. V was clipped by 5 bases and J by 4 bases; unmatched bases: 9. CDR1 and CDR2 from the germline V gene are MNHEY and SMNVEV (reference sequence). The CDR3 protein is CASSPLAGALYEQYF. The CDR3 DNA reads TGTGCCAGCAGTCCCTTAGCGGGGGCCTTATACGAGCAGTACTTC.

V and J are TRBV5-1 and TRBJ2-1; 14 bases fit TRBD2. This CDR3 region has 17 residues. CDR1 is SGHRS and CDR2 is YFSETQ in the germline V gene. After removal of 4 bases from V and 5 bases from J, the junction contained 8 bases not matched to a gene. The DNA for the CDR3 is TGCGCCAGCAGCCTGTGGACTAGCGGGGGGCCCCACAATGAGCAGTTCTTC. This sequence encodes CASSLWTSGGPHNEQFF.

This chain connects TRBV27 to TRBJ1-6; D perhaps matches TRBD1 (6 bases). The germline V and J ends were trimmed by 6 bases and 5 bases, with 11 bases remaining between them. The germline gives CDR1 MNHEY, CDR2 SMNVEV (reference sequence). This CDR3 is 14 amino acids long. CDR3 sequence: CASRWTANNSPLHF. The DNA for the CDR3 is TGTGCCAGCAGGTGGACAGCAAATAATTCACCCCTCCACTTT.